This T cell receptor beta chain was found in a study of T cells in Graves' hyperthyroidism and ophthalmopathy. Overall study: Blood from the periphery was taken at initial diagnosis, before any treatment. General observations from the study: Blood shared most expanded thyroid clonotypes above 0.001.

As concerns this clonotype: Its matching antigen is unknown.

Authors of the study amplified TCR beta CDR3 regions from RNA transcripts. An initial round of RT-PCR targeting the TCR CDR3 relied on the HTBI primer set. One entry per CDR3 protein results from TCRdb running MiXCR on the multiplex PCR reads. The repertoire holds some 570,000 distinct CDR3 sequences, with roughly 17% as singletons. The CDR3 totals 15 residues. The ends were cut back, 7 bases at V and 3 bases at J, with 16 bases in the middle. From germline, CDR1 is MDHEN and CDR2 SYDVKM. Patients showing uncontrolled infection, other autoimmune disease, pregnancy or lactation were ineligible. Each 10 ml fresh peripheral blood draw supplied the PBMCs.

The TCR comes from a woman between 18 and 29 years old with Graves' ophthalmopathy. The chain is built from TRBV28 and TRBJ1-5; tentative D call: TRBD1 (6 bases). Sequenced sample: blood. This CDR3 is CASTLGGTINQPQHF. In DNA form, the CDR3 reads TGTGCCAGCACCCTGGGGGGGACAATCAATCAGCCCCAGCATTTT.